A single sample is the source of the 6 T cell receptor beta chains below, sequenced in a study of tissue T cells after allogeneic stem cell transplantation (dated by TCRdb to between 2021 and 2022). The sample's time point, from its label and the paper: mouse harvest day 14 after allogeneic transplant. Each mouse graft, delivered by tail vein injection, combined 10^6 splenic CD5+ T cells with 10^7 T-cell-depleted bone marrow cells. Libraries were made using the immunoSEQ multiplex PCR assay. TCRdb holds this immuneACCESS table with in-frame rearrangements only. Some clones are missing; in checked studies, unresolved V genes explain under half, and the rest has no known cause. For this sample the table gives fewer than 3,000 clones, of which 48% were detected only once. 35% to 40% of the sample goes to the ten largest clones. The sequencing input was gut tissue. All receptors come from a female BALB/c mouse given C57BL/6 T cells with graft-versus-host disease after an allogeneic hematopoietic cell transplant.

Turning to this clone: Mouse names are used for the genes. The sequence runs out 1 residue before the end of the CDR3; the remainder is reconstructed from the germline J gene. This chain joins TRBV29 and TRBJ1-4; D gene ambiguous. CDR3 size: 11 residues. The germline V gene has CDR1 MSHET and CDR2 SYDVDS. The germline V and J ends were trimmed by 4 bases and 6 bases, with 3 bases remaining between them. The part of the CDR3 DNA that was read is TGTGCTAGCAGTTCAGACGAAAGATTATTT. This translates into CASSSDERLF. The whole CDR3 reads CASSSDERLFF. Full variable domain (missing parts from reference TRBV29 and TRBJ1-4): DMKVTQMPRYLIKRMGENVLLECGQDMSHETMYWYRQDPGLGLQLIYISYDVDSNSEGDIPKGYRVSRKKREHFSLILDSAKTNQTSVYFCASSSDERLFFGHGTKLSVL.

This clone showed up just a few times. The listed genes are named as in mouse. The read ends 1 residue shy of where the CDR3 ends; the end is completed using the germline J gene. The V gene is TRBV1, the J gene TRBJ2-7; 7 bases line up with TRBD2. Trimming took 1 base from V and 5 from J; bases not matched to a gene: 5. Germline-derived CDR1 and CDR2 are NSQYPW and LRSPGD (reference sequence). This CDR3 comprises 14 residues. The CDR3 sequence: CTCSAVGGSHEQYF. The CDR3 bases that were read are TGCACCTGCAGTGCAGTGGGGGGTTCCCATGAACAGTAC.

This clone is termed medium-sized. Gene names follow the mouse nomenclature. CDR3: CASSDGAGGYYEQYF. Partial CDR3 DNA: TGTGCCAGCAGTGATGGTGCTGGGGGGTACTATGAACAGTAC. The chain employs TRBV13-1 and TRBJ2-7; 8 nucleotides line up with TRBD2. The read comes to an end 1 residue before the CDR3 does, leaving the germline J gene to fill in the end. The junction had 5 bases not matched to a gene; V was cut back by 0 bases and J by 3 bases. Germline CDR1 NSHNY, CDR2 SYGAGN. The CDR3 runs 15 residues.

Concerning this clone: A read error may be the cause here, since a much bigger clone is one base away. Gene names follow the mouse nomenclature. The read falls 1 residue short of the CDR3 end, and the missing part is taken from the germline J gene. This chain connects TRBV29 to TRBJ1-3; D is ambiguous. The CDR3 covers 14 residues. Germline V gives CDR1 MSHET, CDR2 SYDVDS. Trimming shortened V by 5 bases and J by 2 bases, and 10 bases separated the two germline ends. The CDR3 spells CASSIRLPGNTLYF. The sequenced CDR3 bases are TGTGCTAGCAGTATCCGACTTCCTGGAAATACGCTCTAT. Based on the CDR3 plus reference TRBV29 and TRBJ1-3, the full variable domain is DMKVTQMPRYLIKRMGENVLLECGQDMSHETMYWYRQDPGLGLQLIYISYDVDSNSEGDIPKGYRVSRKKREHFSLILDSAKTNQTSVYFCASSIRLPGNTLYFGEGSRLIVV.

This clone turned up a few times. The genes are named according to mouse. The sequenced part of the CDR3 DNA is TGTGCCAGCTCTCTGACCGGTTACTATGCTGAGCAGTTC. This codes for CASSLTGYYAEQF. The CDR3 in its entirety is CASSLTGYYAEQFF. The chain uses TRBV12-2 and TRBJ2-1; the D is unclear. The DNA ends 1 residue before the CDR3 does, and the rest of the CDR3 is filled in from the germline J gene. Germline values: CDR1 SGHLS, CDR2 HYDKME. V was cut by 1 base and J by 2 bases, with 8 bases left in between. This CDR3 contains 14 residues.

About this clone: The listed genes are named as in mouse. The read stops 1 residue short of the end of the CDR3; the missing end is completed from the germline J gene. The chain couples TRBV4 to TRBJ1-1; D is ambiguous. CDR1 LGHDT and CDR2 YNNKQL come from the germline V gene (reference sequence). This CDR3 region has 13 residues. V lost 4 bases to trimming and J lost 1 base, with 7 bases between them. The CDR3 loop is CASSFQKNTEVFF. The sequenced part of the CDR3 DNA is TGTGCCAGCAGCTTCCAGAAAAACACAGAAGTCTTC.